This T cell receptor (beta chain) appears in the sequencing data of a study of blood T cell repertoires in COVID-19. Study details: Italy, Spain and the United States were the sources of the convalescent and acute COVID-19 samples. The cDNA or gDNA used as material had been derived from T cells, B-cell-depleted T cells, or PBMCs.

Profiling relied on immunoSEQ multiplex PCR, and the TCRdb table lists in-frame clones only, not all of them. The sample has under 250,000 clones; approximately 86% are singletons. There are 12 residues in the CDR3. CDR1 is MRHNA and CDR2 is SNTAGT in the germline V gene. V lost 1 base and J 9 bases, leaving 7 bases between the germline ends. The sample comprised peripheral blood. The chain joins TRBV6-4 to TRBJ2-1; a weak D match, TRBD1 (5 bases). This clonotype originated in a woman aged 55 to 70 who had recovered from COVID-19. CDR3 protein: CASSDFRGEQFF. The DNA of the CDR3 is TGTGCCAGCAGTGACTTTAGGGGTGAGCAGTTCTTC.